The 22 T cell receptor beta chains below all came from one sample that was sequenced in a study of T-cell reconstitution after alpha-beta-depleted transplantation in children. During its preparation, the TCRbeta library received unique molecular identifiers. TCRdb passed the PCR reads through MiXCR, listing each CDR3 protein once. The sample comprises about 420,000 distinct CDR3 sequences, about 17% of which are singletons, and 25% to 35% rests with the top ten. Source: PBMCs, mostly from graft donor cells, taken 360 days after TCRalphabeta/CD19-depleted stem cell transplant. The receptor set was obtained from a boy in the first two years of life who had a stem cell transplant for Wiskott-Aldrich syndrome, so the T cells may come from the graft donor.

This rearrangement joins TRBV12-3 or TRBV12-4 to TRBJ2-1; no reliable D call. The CDR3 runs 15 residues. Trimming took 6 bases from V and 10 from J, leaving 22 bases between them. CDR3 loop: CASSNRASVLSEQFF. Here the CDR3 DNA reads TGTGCCAGCAGCAACCGGGCCTCTGTCTTAAGCGAGCAGTTCTTC.

V is TRBV3-1 and J is TRBJ2-4; 7 bases agree with TRBD2. This CDR3 region has 16 residues. V was pared by 3 bases and J by 0 bases, with 5 bases of the junction left unmatched. Germline CDR1 reads LGHDT; CDR2 reads YNNKEL (reference sequence). CDR3 nucleotide sequence: TGTGCCAGCAGCCACGGACTAGTCTTAGCCAAAAACATTCAGTACTTC. It specifies CASSHGLVLAKNIQYF.

This chain joins TRBV15 and TRBJ2-2; tentatively, D is TRBD1 (6 bases). The CDR3 covers 16 residues. Trimming removed 0 bases from V and 3 bases from J, with 11 bases in between. The germline V gene has CDR1 LNHNV and CDR2 YYDKDF (reference sequence). The CDR3 DNA reads TGTGCCACCAGCAGAGATTCAGGGGCGTACACCGGGGAGCTGTTTTTT. Its translation: CATSRDSGAYTGELFF.

The chain joins TRBV7-6 to TRBJ2-5; no definite D call. There are 16 residues in the CDR3. Germline V lookup: CDR1 SGHVS, CDR2 FNYEAQ. Trimming stripped 0 bases from V and 4 bases from J, with 15 bases between. CDR3 coding DNA: TGTGCCAGCAGCTTAGCGGTTTGGGCAGTCCGAGAGACCCAGTACTTC. Amino acids: CASSLAVWAVRETQYF. The entire variable domain, with the rest obtained from reference TRBV7-6 and TRBJ2-5, is as follows: GAGVSQSPRYKVTKRGQDVALRCDPISGHVSLYWYRQALGQGPEFLTYFNYEAQQDKSGLPNDRFSAERPEGSISTLTIQRTEQRDSAMYRCASSLAVWAVRETQYFGPGTRLLVL.

The chain is built from TRBV10-3 and TRBJ2-5, with D possibly called TRBD1 or TRBD2 (5 bases each). Germline V gives CDR1 ENHRY, CDR2 SYGVKD. The V gene lost 8 bases and the J gene lost 2 bases, with 12 bases spanning the gap. CDR3 length: 13 amino acids. CDR3 protein: CAIQRGEQETQYF. As DNA, the CDR3 is TGTGCCATCCAGAGGGGAGAGCAAGAGACCCAGTACTTC.

The chain is built from TRBV7-9 and TRBJ2-5; a weak D match, TRBD2 (6 bases). This CDR3 is 15 amino acids long. Per the germline V gene, CDR1 is SEHNR and CDR2 is FQNEAQ (reference sequence). Trimming shortened V by 0 bases and J by 2 bases, and 10 bases separated the two germline ends. The CDR3 is CASSLARDFQETQYF. The CDR3 bases are TGTGCCAGCAGCTTAGCCCGGGACTTTCAAGAGACCCAGTACTTC.

This clonotype was seen a handful of times. The chain links TRBV12-3 or TRBV12-4 to TRBJ2-1, with D tentatively TRBD1 (5 bases). V was trimmed by 2 bases and J by 9 bases, leaving 11 bases between them. CDR3 length: 13 residues. For the CDR3, the DNA is TGTGCCAGCAGTTTACAGGGAAATGGTGAGCAGTTCTTC. This gives the protein CASSLQGNGEQFF.

Comment on this clonotype: Mismatch with germline at one junction end may stem from a read error. This chain links TRBV5-6 with TRBJ2-3, with 8 nucleotides matching TRBD1. The CDR3 contains 12 residues. The germline CDR1 and CDR2 sequences are SGHDT and YYEEEE. CDR3 residues: CASRPGTGTQYF. The CDR3 coding sequence is TGTGCCAGCAGACCCGGGACAGGTACGCAGTATTTT.

This clonotype has ten or more counts. V gene TRBV10-3 combines with J gene TRBJ2-7, with 8 positions matching TRBD1. The germline gives CDR1 ENHRY, CDR2 SYGVKD. J was trimmed by 3 bases and V by 11 bases; bases with no gene match: 6. The CDR3 sequence is 12 residues long. CDR3 amino acids: CASRTGYYEQYF. The CDR3 DNA sequence: TGTGCCTCGCGGACAGGGTACTACGAGCAGTACTTC.

V gene TRBV7-2 combines with J gene TRBJ2-3; D may be TRBD2 (7 bases). Trimming left V 5 bases short and J 2 bases short, with 17 bases between. The CDR3 has 16 amino acids. Germline lookup yields CDR1 SGHTA and CDR2 FQGNSA. The CDR3 DNA sequence: TGTGCCAGCAGCCTACTAGGGGGGGGGTTCACAGATACGCAGTATTTT. It encodes CASSLLGGGFTDTQYF.

This clonotype appeared a single time. The V and J genes are TRBV12-3 or TRBV12-4 and TRBJ1-6; no reliable D call. The CDR3 loop spans 15 amino acids. The germline V and J ends were trimmed by 2 bases and 7 bases, with 12 bases remaining between them. CDR3 loop: CASSLPGQRNSPLHF. The CDR3 bases are TGTGCCAGCAGTTTACCTGGTCAGCGGAATTCACCCCTCCACTTT.

The CDR3 here is CAISGHSGRANNEQFF. CDR3 DNA: TGTGCCATAAGCGGGCACAGCGGGAGGGCCAACAATGAGCAGTTCTTC. V gene TRBV6-2 or TRBV6-3 combines with J gene TRBJ2-1; 10 bases line up with TRBD2. Germline values: CDR1 MNHEY, CDR2 SVGEGT. The CDR3 is 16 amino acids. With 10 bases clipped from V and 5 bases from J, the junction kept 14 bases outside the gene matches.

This rearrangement joins TRBV5-5 to TRBJ2-7, with D hard to call. Per germline, CDR1 SGHKS and CDR2 YYEKEE (reference sequence). The CDR3 is 13 residues long. With 4 bases removed from V and 2 bases from J, the gap between germline ends came to 10 bases. CDR3 DNA: TGTGCCAGCAGCCCTGAGCTACCCTACGAGCAGTACTTC. Residues: CASSPELPYEQYF.

This chain uses TRBV13 with TRBJ2-1, with TRBD2 matching 9 bases. V was pared by 1 base and J by 2 bases, with 6 bases of the junction left unmatched. The CDR3 covers 17 residues. Germline V gene lookup returns CDR1 PRHDT and CDR2 FYEKMQ (reference sequence). The CDR3 region has the DNA TGTGCCAGCAGCTTAGTTCCGCGGGGGGGCCCCTACAATGAGCAGTTCTTC. Translating it yields CASSLVPRGGPYNEQFF.

The gene calls are TRBV7-2 and TRBJ2-1; D is perhaps TRBD2 (6 bases). Germline CDR1 and CDR2: SGHTA and FQGNSA. V was pared by 5 bases and J by 2 bases, with 13 bases between. The CDR3 sequence is 15 residues long. DNA for the CDR3: TGTGCCAGCAGCCAGAGCGGGCATCCCTACAATGAGCAGTTCTTC. Translating it yields CASSQSGHPYNEQFF.

This clonotype was recorded a few times. The rearrangement joins TRBV7-9 to TRBJ1-2, with D uncertain. The germline gives CDR1 SEHNR, CDR2 FQNEAQ (reference sequence). The CDR3 totals 12 residues. Trimming pared 5 bases from V and 4 bases from J, leaving 8 bases between. The CDR3 DNA reads TGTGCCAGCAGCCCTAACAGCTATGGCTACACCTTC. Translation gives CASSPNSYGYTF.

This clonotype has at least ten counts. The CDR3 region is CASSPSRVTDTQYF. The DNA for the CDR3 is TGTGCCAGCAGCCCCTCACGGGTCACAGATACGCAGTATTTT. The chain uses TRBV7-2 and TRBJ2-3; no reliable D call. Trimming took off 5 bases at V and 2 bases at J, with 11 bases between the two ends. From germline, CDR1 is SGHTA and CDR2 FQGNSA. The CDR3 has 14 amino acids.

The table lists this clonotype with a few counts. This chain joins TRBV27 and TRBJ2-3; 7 bases agree with TRBD2. With 4 bases clipped from V and 1 base from J, the junction kept 5 bases outside the gene matches. The CDR3 has 15 amino acids. From germline, CDR1 is MNHEY and CDR2 SMNVEV (reference sequence). Here the CDR3 reads CASSSLADRTDTQYF. In DNA, the CDR3 is TGTGCCAGCAGTTCCCTAGCGGACCGCACAGATACGCAGTATTTT.

This clonotype showed up just a few times. The rearrangement links TRBV7-6 to TRBJ2-7; D possibly matches TRBD1 or TRBD2 (6 bases each). This CDR3 has 17 amino acids. Germline CDR1 is SGHVS and CDR2 is FNYEAQ. The V end lost 1 base, the J end lost 3 bases, and 19 bases lay between the germline ends. CDR3 nucleotide sequence: TGTGCCAGCAGCTTAGGCCAGGTGGGGGGCTACGTCTACGAGCAGTACTTC. Its translation: CASSLGQVGGYVYEQYF.

This clonotype has just a few counts. The DNA of the CDR3 is TGTGCCACCAGTGCGGGGACAGGGGGCACAGATACGCAGTATTTT. Translating gives CATSAGTGGTDTQYF. This sequence joins TRBV24-1 and TRBJ2-3; 10 bases fit TRBD1. The CDR3 runs 15 residues. J gave up 1 base and V 5 bases, and 2 bases lay outside the gene matches. The germline V gene has CDR1 KGHDR and CDR2 SFDVKD.

The chain joins TRBV30 to TRBJ2-1; D is uncertain. Germline loops: CDR1 GTSNPN, CDR2 SVGIG (reference sequence). The CDR3 contains 15 residues. Trimming shortened V by 0 bases and J by 3 bases, and 12 bases separated the two germline ends. The CDR3 protein is CAWSVTTGLYNEQFF. The CDR3 region has the DNA TGTGCCTGGAGTGTCACCACTGGGCTCTACAATGAGCAGTTCTTC.

The V gene is TRBV3-1, the J gene TRBJ2-3; the match to TRBD1 covers 8 bases. Germline CDR1 is LGHDT and CDR2 is YNNKEL (reference sequence). Trimming cost V 3 bases and J 0 bases; bases outside gene matches: 2. This CDR3 spans 15 amino acids. The CDR3 loop is CASSHRGRSTDTQYF. CDR3 bases: TGTGCCAGCAGCCACAGGGGGCGAAGCACAGATACGCAGTATTTT.